Reported below is one TCR beta chain. The sample belongs to a study of blood T cell repertoires in COVID-19. Across the study: COVID-19 samples from acute and convalescent phases originated in the United States, Italy and Spain. PBMCs, B-cell-depleted T cells, or T cells were the source of the cDNA or gDNA that made up the material.

Original processing methods: For nucleated cells, counts were estimated from reference gene primer amplification. TCRdb's copy holds only in-frame clones and misses some; the assay was immunoSEQ multiplex PCR. Clone size and V and J calls were adopted from that table, with D and trimming inferred from the DNA. The profile shows about 220,000 clones, 80% to 85% of them singletons. The junction had 8 bases not matched to a gene; V was cut back by 3 bases and J by 5 bases. The CDR3 is made up of 15 amino acids. Germline CDR1 and CDR2: LGHDT and YNNKEL (reference sequence). The sequenced sample was peripheral blood. The V and J genes are TRBV3-1 (or the pseudogene TRBV3-2) and TRBJ2-7, with 9 bases lining up with TRBD1. This clonotype was sampled from a young woman who had recovered from COVID-19. CDR3 in amino acids: CASSQIQGASDEQYF. The CDR3 DNA reads as TGTGCCAGCAGCCAGATACAGGGGGCCAGCGACGAGCAGTACTTC.